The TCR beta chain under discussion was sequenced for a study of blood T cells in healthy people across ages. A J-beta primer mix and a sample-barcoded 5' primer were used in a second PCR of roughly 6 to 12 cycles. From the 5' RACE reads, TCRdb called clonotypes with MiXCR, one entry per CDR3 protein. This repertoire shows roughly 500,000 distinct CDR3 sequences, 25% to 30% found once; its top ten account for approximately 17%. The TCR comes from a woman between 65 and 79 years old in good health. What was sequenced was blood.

CDR3 sequence: CASSFNRVRAGEQFF. The CDR3 DNA sequence: TGTGCCAGCAGCTTTAACCGGGTGAGGGCCGGTGAGCAGTTCTTC. The V call is TRBV7-2, the J call TRBJ2-5; D is perhaps TRBD2 (5 bases). TRBJ2-1 matches the DNA end more closely, so the J call is doubtful. This CDR3 has 15 amino acids. Per the germline V gene, CDR1 is SGHTA and CDR2 is FQGNSA.